The 30 T cell receptor beta chains presented below share a single source sample, sequenced in a study of T cell responses to AZD1222 COVID-19 vaccine. Libraries were prepared by immunoSEQ multiplex PCR; TCRdb keeps only in-frame clonotypes and omits some of them. The table includes 140,000 to 150,000 clones, roughly 91% detected once. Sequenced material: peripheral blood, taken on day 0 of AZD1222 vaccination. The receptor set was obtained from an adult in good health.

This clone was detected a few times. The rearrangement uses TRBV7-2 and TRBJ2-1; no clear D. This CDR3 has 14 residues. V lost 2 bases and J lost 1, with 6 bases in between. Germline V CDR1 and CDR2: SGHTA, FQGNSA. The chain's CDR3 is CASSLRGSYNEQFF. CDR3 sequence (DNA): TGTGCCAGCAGCTTACGTGGATCCTACAATGAGCAGTTCTTC. The full variable domain, with the rest looked up from reference TRBV7-2 and TRBJ2-1, is GAGVSQSPSNKVTEKGKDVELRCDPISGHTALYWYRQSLGQGLEFLIYFQGNSAPDKSGLPSDRFSAERTGGSVSTLTIQRTQQEDSAVYLCASSLRGSYNEQFFGPGTRLTVL.

The V gene is TRBV19, the J gene TRBJ2-4, with 9 bases aligning to TRBD1. Per germline, CDR1 LNHDA and CDR2 SQIVND (reference sequence). After removal of 5 bases from V and 6 bases from J, the junction contained 11 bases not matched to a gene. The CDR3 is 16 amino acids. The CDR3 DNA follows: TGTGCCAGTAGTTCCTCCGAGGACAGGGGAGGAAACATTCAGTACTTC. Protein sequence: CASSSSEDRGGNIQYF.

The chain employs TRBV7-8 and TRBJ2-1; D gene ambiguous. Trimming took off 0 bases at V and 1 base at J, with 4 bases between the two ends. The CDR3 runs to 14 residues. The germline gives CDR1 SGHVS, CDR2 FQNEAQ. This chain's CDR3 is CASSLAGSYNEQFF. CDR3 DNA: TGTGCCAGCAGCTTAGCGGGTTCCTACAATGAGCAGTTCTTC.

The rearrangement links TRBV5-8 to TRBJ2-3; possible D gene TRBD2, 7 bases. The CDR3 totals 14 residues. Germline lookup yields CDR1 SGHTS and CDR2 YDEGEE. The V gene lost 2 bases and the J gene lost 5 bases, with 12 bases spanning the gap. In DNA, the CDR3 is TGTGCCAGCAGCTTCGGGGGGCGGGAAGATACGCAGTATTTT. The encoded protein is CASSFGGREDTQYF.

This sequence joins TRBV14 and TRBJ1-1; no clear D gene. Per the germline V gene, CDR1 is SGHDN and CDR2 is FVKESK. Trimming removed 0 bases at V and 0 bases at J, with 14 bases between. The CDR3 consists of 17 residues. CDR3 coding DNA: TGTGCCAGCAGCCAAGATTTGGGGAATATTATGAACACTGAAGCTTTCTTT. It specifies CASSQDLGNIMNTEAFF. Combining the CDR3 with reference TRBV14 and TRBJ1-1 gives the whole variable domain EAGVTQFPSHSVIEKGQTVTLRCDPISGHDNLYWYRRVMGKEIKFLLHFVKESKQDESGMPNNRFLAERTGGTYSTLKVQPAELEDSGVYFCASSQDLGNIMNTEAFFGQGTRLTVV.

The V call is TRBV2, the J call TRBJ2-4; TRBD2 matches 8 bases. This CDR3 region has 16 residues. V trimming: 2 bases; J trimming: 2 bases; junction bases outside the gene matches: 5. CDR1 is SNHLY, CDR2 FYNNEI, per germline. CDR3 bases: TGTGCCAGCAGTGAATACGGGAGGGCCTCCAAAAACATTCAGTACTTC. This codes for CASSEYGRASKNIQYF.

V is TRBV12-5 and J is TRBJ1-3; D possibly corresponds to TRBD1 (5 bases). This CDR3 is 16 amino acids long. Germline V lookup: CDR1 LGHNT, CDR2 FRNRAP. Trimming left V 4 bases short and J 0 bases short, with 13 bases between. CDR3 sequence (DNA): TGTGCTAGTGGTTCACAGGTCAGGAGCTCTGGAAACACCATATATTTT. This encodes CASGSQVRSSGNTIYF.

This chain joins TRBV4-2 and TRBJ2-5; TRBD2 matches 11 bases. This CDR3 spans 18 amino acids. Germline V CDR1 and CDR2: LGHNA, YNFKEQ. Germline trimming cut 0 bases from V and 0 bases from J; bases unmatched to any gene: 6. CDR3 coding DNA: TGTGCCAGCAGCCAAGATTGGTTAGCGGGGGGGAACCAAGAGACCCAGTACTTC. Its translation: CASSQDWLAGGNQETQYF.

CDR3 protein: CASSLTGARNTEAFF. CDR3 DNA sequence: TGTGCCAGCAGCTTAACTGGGGCGCGGAACACTGAAGCTTTCTTT. The chain is built from TRBV7-3 and TRBJ1-1; possibly TRBD1 for D (5 bases). CDR1 is SGHTA, CDR2 FQGTGA, per germline. This CDR3 spans 15 amino acids. V lost 0 bases and J lost 1, with 9 bases in between. The entire variable domain, with the rest obtained from reference TRBV7-3 and TRBJ1-1, is as follows: GAGVSQTPSNKVTEKGKYVELRCDPISGHTALYWYRQSLGQGPEFLIYFQGTGAADDSGLPNDRFFAVRPEGSVSTLKIQRTERGDSAVYLCASSLTGARNTEAFFGQGTRLTVV.

This sequence joins TRBV18 and TRBJ1-1, with a tentative D call TRBD1 (6 bases). The germline CDR1 and CDR2 sequences are KGHSH and LQKENI. Trimming removed 4 bases from V and 6 bases from J, with 15 bases in between. The CDR3 runs to 14 residues. The CDR3 bases are TGTGCCAGCTCACACGAACGCAGGGGCCCTGAAGCTTTCTTT. Encoded protein: CASSHERRGPEAFF.

The chain uses TRBV11-3 and TRBJ2-1; TRBD2 aligns across 8 bases. The V gene's germline CDR1 is SGHNT and CDR2 YENEEA. V gave up 1 base and J gave up 1 base; unmatched junction bases: 6. The CDR3 totals 17 residues. The CDR3 spells CASSLGPSSGSYNEQFF. CDR3 sequence (DNA): TGTGCCAGCAGCTTAGGTCCTTCTAGCGGGTCCTACAATGAGCAGTTCTTC.

The V gene is TRBV3-1 (or the pseudogene TRBV3-2), the J gene TRBJ2-7; D might be TRBD1 (6 bases). Germline values: CDR1 LGHDT, CDR2 YNNKEL (reference sequence). This CDR3 spans 14 amino acids. V was clipped by 0 bases and J by 7 bases, with 13 bases between them. CDR3 residues: CASSQDRGLPEQYF. DNA of the CDR3: TGTGCCAGCAGCCAAGACAGGGGCCTACCGGAGCAGTACTTC.

This chain connects TRBV19 to TRBJ2-5; possibly TRBD1 for D (6 bases). V lost 9 bases, J lost 5 bases, and 16 bases lay in between. Germline CDR1 LNHDA, CDR2 SQIVND (reference sequence). The CDR3 is made up of 13 amino acids. The CDR3 protein is CASCLQGCETQYF. The CDR3, as DNA: TGTGCCAGCTGTTTACAGGGCTGCGAGACCCAGTACTTC.

This chain connects TRBV3-1 (or the pseudogene TRBV3-2) to TRBJ1-2; no clear D. The CDR3 extends over 13 amino acids. Between the trimmed V and J ends, which lost 3 bases and 1 base, there was a span of 6 bases. Germline assignment: CDR1 LGHDT and CDR2 YNNKEL (reference sequence). CDR3 sequence reads: CASSHRNNYGYTF. For the CDR3, the DNA is TGTGCCAGCAGCCACAGGAATAACTATGGCTACACCTTC.

As regards this clone: Other DNA sequences in this specimen translate into the identical CDR3. The J gene is TRBJ1-2, the V gene TRBV5-1; no reliable D call. The CDR3 length is 13 residues. CDR1 and CDR2 from the germline V gene are SGHRS and YFSETQ. V lost 0 bases and J 2 bases, leaving 5 bases between the germline ends. CDR3 region: CASSLEGNYGYTF. CDR3 sequence (DNA): TGCGCCAGCAGCTTGGAGGGAAACTATGGCTACACCTTC.

The V gene is TRBV5-1, the J gene TRBJ1-3, with unresolved D. Trimming shortened V by 0 bases and J by 2 bases, and 12 bases separated the two germline ends. The CDR3 runs to 16 residues. Germline CDR1 reads SGHRS; CDR2 reads YFSETQ. The DNA for the CDR3 is TGCGCCAGCAGCTTGGATTGGTTAGGGACTGGAAACACCATATATTTT. It yields the protein CASSLDWLGTGNTIYF.

The chain recombines TRBV5-6 with TRBJ2-7; tentative D call: TRBD2 (6 bases). The CDR3 contains 15 residues. Germline CDR1 is SGHDT and CDR2 is YYEEEE. V was shortened by 4 bases and J by 3 bases, with 17 bases between the two germline ends. For the CDR3, the DNA is TGTGCCAGCAGCCAGGACTACACTTCTATCTACGAGCAGTACTTC. Its translation: CASSQDYTSIYEQYF.

This chain links TRBV4-1 with TRBJ2-7; the D gene is possibly TRBD1 (6 bases). The germline V gene encodes CDR1 MGHRA and CDR2 YSYEKL. Trimming removed 2 bases at V and 4 bases at J, with 15 bases between. The CDR3 loop spans 15 amino acids. The CDR3 reads CASSQIDRRAYEQYF. For the CDR3, the DNA is TGCGCCAGCAGCCAAATTGACAGGAGAGCTTACGAGCAGTACTTC.

As concerns this clone: The germline gene is not matched at one end of the junction; a read error may be the cause. V gene TRBV5-6 combines with J gene TRBJ2-7; 8 nucleotides line up with TRBD2. This CDR3 region has 13 residues. Germline V gives CDR1 SGHDT, CDR2 YYEEEE. CDR3 region: CASSLGTSPRGHF. The DNA for the CDR3 is TGTGCCAGCAGCTTGGGGACTAGCCCTAGAGGGCACTTC.

The chain joins TRBV3-1 (or the pseudogene TRBV3-2) to TRBJ2-7; D is possibly TRBD1 or TRBD2 (6 bases each). Germline V lookup: CDR1 LGHDT, CDR2 YNNKEL (reference sequence). Deletions cut 2 bases from V and 4 bases from J, with 9 bases between. This CDR3 has 13 amino acids. CDR3 bases: TGTGCCAGCAGCCAAAGAGGGGGGTACGAGCAGTACTTC. Protein: CASSQRGGYEQYF.

The chain combines TRBV9 with TRBJ2-3, with a possible D match to TRBD2 (6 bases). CDR3 size: 14 residues. Deletions cut 4 bases from V and 0 bases from J, with 9 bases between. Germline-derived CDR1 and CDR2 are SGDLS and YYNGEE. CDR3 in DNA: TGTGCCAGCAGCCGGAGCGGGAGCACAGATACGCAGTATTTT. Translated: CASSRSGSTDTQYF.

The chain couples TRBV6-5 to TRBJ2-2; 8 nucleotides match TRBD2. The CDR3 loop spans 14 amino acids. The junction had 5 bases not matched to a gene; V was cut back by 4 bases and J by 7 bases. The germline CDR1 and CDR2 sequences are MNHEY and SVGAGI. The CDR3 spells CASSSGGAYGELFF. In nucleotides, the CDR3 is TGTGCCAGCAGTTCCGGGGGGGCCTACGGGGAGCTGTTTTTT.

The chain has TRBV9 and TRBJ2-1, with 12 nucleotides matching TRBD2. The CDR3 runs 17 residues. V lost 2 bases and J lost 7; bases outside the gene matches: 10. CDR1 and CDR2 (germline): SGDLS, YYNGEE. The CDR3 region is CASSVGLTSGGINEQFF. The CDR3 DNA follows: TGTGCCAGCAGCGTTGGATTGACTAGCGGGGGAATTAATGAGCAGTTCTTC.

This chain links TRBV18 with TRBJ2-1; 12 bases agree with TRBD2. The CDR3 extends over 16 amino acids. Germline V CDR1 and CDR2: KGHSH, LQKENI. After removal of 3 bases from V and 8 bases from J, the junction contained 8 bases not matched to a gene. CDR3 in DNA: TGTGCCAGCTCACCCTTACTAGCGGGAGGCTCCCATGAGCAGTTCTTC. It translates to CASSPLLAGGSHEQFF.

The chain couples TRBV19 to TRBJ2-1; 7 bases are shared with TRBD2. CDR3 length: 16 amino acids. V lost 6 bases to trimming and J lost 7 bases; unmatched junction nucleotides: 15. The germline V gene encodes CDR1 LNHDA and CDR2 SQIVND (reference sequence). CDR3 region: CASSQIRGGPGNEQFF. The CDR3 DNA sequence: TGTGCCAGTAGCCAAATTCGGGGAGGGCCTGGGAATGAGCAGTTCTTC.

This chain links TRBV10-1 with TRBJ1-5; weak D call: TRBD1 (5 bases). V shed 2 bases and J shed 4 bases, with 9 bases lying between them. CDR3 length: 14 residues. CDR1 is WNHNN and CDR2 is SYGVQD in the germline V gene (reference sequence). As DNA, the CDR3 is TGCGCCAGCAGTGAGGGAAGGGGAAATCAGCCCCAGCATTTT. Translation: CASSEGRGNQPQHF.

CDR3 bases: TGTGCCAGCTCACCTCTGGATGAGAACACTGAAGCTTTCTTT. It specifies CASSPLDENTEAFF. V gene TRBV18 combines with J gene TRBJ1-1; D ambiguous. The CDR3 extends over 14 amino acids. The ends were cut back, 3 bases at V and 1 base at J, with 9 bases in the middle. Germline CDR1 reads KGHSH; CDR2 reads LQKENI.

The V gene is TRBV5-1, the J gene TRBJ1-5; D is undetermined. The germline CDR1 and CDR2 sequences are SGHRS and YFSETQ. The ends were cut back, 0 bases at V and 1 base at J, with 8 bases in the middle. CDR3 length: 15 residues. As DNA, the CDR3 is TGCGCCAGCAGCTTGGGGCAGAACAGCAATCAGCCCCAGCATTTT. It yields the protein CASSLGQNSNQPQHF.

The chain is built from TRBV29-1 and TRBJ2-1, with 7 bases identical to TRBD2. Germline V gene sequence: CDR1 SQVTM, CDR2 ANQGSEA. The CDR3 has 12 amino acids. In DNA, the CDR3 is TGCAGTGGGGGGGACTTGAGGAATGAGCAGTTCTTC. This gives the protein CSGGDLRNEQFF.

This chain links TRBV5-1 with TRBJ1-1; D ambiguous. The germline V gene has CDR1 SGHRS and CDR2 YFSETQ. The CDR3 spans 12 residues. Trimming pared 0 bases from V and 7 bases from J, leaving 7 bases between. CDR3 sequence: CASSLVQSEAFF. The DNA for the CDR3 is TGCGCCAGCAGCTTGGTGCAAAGTGAAGCTTTCTTT. The whole variable domain, remainder taken from reference TRBV5-1 and TRBJ1-1, is KAGVTQTPRYLIKTRGQQVTLSCSPISGHRSVSWYQQTPGQGLQFLFEYFSETQRNKGNFPGRFSGRQFSNSRSEMNVSTLELGDSALYLCASSLVQSEAFFGQGTRLTVV.